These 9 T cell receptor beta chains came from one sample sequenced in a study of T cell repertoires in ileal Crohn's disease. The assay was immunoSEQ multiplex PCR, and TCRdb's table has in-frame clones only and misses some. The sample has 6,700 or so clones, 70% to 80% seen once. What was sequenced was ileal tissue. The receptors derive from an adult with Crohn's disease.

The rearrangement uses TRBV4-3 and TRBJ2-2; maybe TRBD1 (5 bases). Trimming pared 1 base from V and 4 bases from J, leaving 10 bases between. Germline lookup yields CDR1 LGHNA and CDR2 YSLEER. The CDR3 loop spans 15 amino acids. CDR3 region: CASSQGGLVTGELFF. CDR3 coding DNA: TGCGCCAGCAGCCAAGGGGGCCTTGTCACCGGGGAGCTGTTTTTT.

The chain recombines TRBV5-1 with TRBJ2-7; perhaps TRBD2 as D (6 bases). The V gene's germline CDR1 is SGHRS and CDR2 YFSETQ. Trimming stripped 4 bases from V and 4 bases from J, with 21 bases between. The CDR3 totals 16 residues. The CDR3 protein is CASSNGVGRGNYEQYF. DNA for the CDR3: TGCGCCAGCAGCAATGGGGTGGGGCGGGGTAATTACGAGCAGTACTTC. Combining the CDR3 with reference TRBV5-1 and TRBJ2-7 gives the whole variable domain KAGVTQTPRYLIKTRGQQVTLSCSPISGHRSVSWYQQTPGQGLQFLFEYFSETQRNKGNFPGRFSGRQFSNSRSEMNVSTLELGDSALYLCASSNGVGRGNYEQYFGPGTRLTVT.

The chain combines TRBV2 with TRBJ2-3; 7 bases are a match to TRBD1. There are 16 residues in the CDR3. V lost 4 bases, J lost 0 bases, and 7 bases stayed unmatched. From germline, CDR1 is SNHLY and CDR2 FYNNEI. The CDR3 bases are TGTGCCAGCAGTGGGTACCGGGACAGCAGCACAGATACGCAGTATTTT. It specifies CASSGYRDSSTDTQYF.

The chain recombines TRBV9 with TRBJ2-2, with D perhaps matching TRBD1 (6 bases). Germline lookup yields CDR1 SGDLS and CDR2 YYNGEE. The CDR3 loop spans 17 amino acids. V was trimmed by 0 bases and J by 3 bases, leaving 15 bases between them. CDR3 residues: CASSVGGRGAYTGELFF. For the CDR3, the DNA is TGTGCCAGCAGCGTAGGGGGCAGGGGTGCGTACACCGGGGAGCTGTTTTTT.

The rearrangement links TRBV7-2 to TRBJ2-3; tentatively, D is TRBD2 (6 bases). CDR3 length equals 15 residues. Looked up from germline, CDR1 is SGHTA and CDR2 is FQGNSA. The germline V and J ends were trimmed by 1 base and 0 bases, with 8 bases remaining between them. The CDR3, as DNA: TGTGCCAGCAGCTTAGTTGGGGGGAGCACAGATACGCAGTATTTT. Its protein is CASSLVGGSTDTQYF.

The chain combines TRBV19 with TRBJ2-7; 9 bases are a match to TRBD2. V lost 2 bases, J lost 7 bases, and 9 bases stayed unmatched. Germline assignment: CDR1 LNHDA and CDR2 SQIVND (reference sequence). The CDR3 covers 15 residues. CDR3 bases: TGTGCCAGTAGTATATTTCCTAGCGGGATGGGGGAGCAGTACTTC. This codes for CASSIFPSGMGEQYF. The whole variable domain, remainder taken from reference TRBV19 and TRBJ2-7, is DGGITQSPKYLFRKEGQNVTLSCEQNLNHDAMYWYRQDPGQGLRLIYYSQIVNDFQKGDIAEGYSVSREKKESFPLTVTSAQKNPTAFYLCASSIFPSGMGEQYFGPGTRLTVT.

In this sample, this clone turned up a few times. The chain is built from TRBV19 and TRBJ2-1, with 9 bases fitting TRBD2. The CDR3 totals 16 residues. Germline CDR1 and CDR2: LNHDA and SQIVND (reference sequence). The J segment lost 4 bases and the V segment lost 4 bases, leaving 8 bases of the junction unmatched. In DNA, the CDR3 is TGTGCCAGTAGTACCGCTAGCGGGATAATTTACAATGAGCAGTTCTTC. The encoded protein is CASSTASGIIYNEQFF. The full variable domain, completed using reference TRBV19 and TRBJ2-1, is DGGITQSPKYLFRKEGQNVTLSCEQNLNHDAMYWYRQDPGQGLRLIYYSQIVNDFQKGDIAEGYSVSREKKESFPLTVTSAQKNPTAFYLCASSTASGIIYNEQFFGPGTRLTVL.

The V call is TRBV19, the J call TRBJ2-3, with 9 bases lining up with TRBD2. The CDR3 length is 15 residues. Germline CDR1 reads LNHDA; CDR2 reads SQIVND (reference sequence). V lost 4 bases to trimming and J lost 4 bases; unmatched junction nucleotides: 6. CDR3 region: CASSSRLAVSDTQYF. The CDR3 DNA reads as TGTGCCAGTAGTAGTCGACTAGCGGTTTCAGATACGCAGTATTTT.

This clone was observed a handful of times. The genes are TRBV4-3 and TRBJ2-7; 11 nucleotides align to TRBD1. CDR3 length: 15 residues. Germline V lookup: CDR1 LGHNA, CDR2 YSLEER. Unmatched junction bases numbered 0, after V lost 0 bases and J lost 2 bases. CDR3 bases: TGCGCCAGCAGCCAAGAGGGACAGGGGGCCTACGAGCAGTACTTC. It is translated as CASSQEGQGAYEQYF.